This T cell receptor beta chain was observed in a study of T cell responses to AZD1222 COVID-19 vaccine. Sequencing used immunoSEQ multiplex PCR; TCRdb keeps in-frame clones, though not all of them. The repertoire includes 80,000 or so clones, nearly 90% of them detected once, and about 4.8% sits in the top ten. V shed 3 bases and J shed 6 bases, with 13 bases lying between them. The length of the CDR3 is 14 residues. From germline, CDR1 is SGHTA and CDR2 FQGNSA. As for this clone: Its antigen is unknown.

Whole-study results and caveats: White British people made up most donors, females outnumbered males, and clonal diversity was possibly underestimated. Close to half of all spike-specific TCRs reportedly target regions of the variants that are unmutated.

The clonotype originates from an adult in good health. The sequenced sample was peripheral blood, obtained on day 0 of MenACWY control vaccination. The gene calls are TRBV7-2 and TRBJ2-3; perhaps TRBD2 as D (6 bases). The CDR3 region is CASSFQGRGDTQYF. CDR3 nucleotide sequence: TGTGCCAGCAGCTTTCAAGGCCGGGGGGATACGCAGTATTTT. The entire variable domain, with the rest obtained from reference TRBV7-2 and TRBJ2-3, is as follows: GAGVSQSPSNKVTEKGKDVELRCDPISGHTALYWYRQSLGQGLEFLIYFQGNSAPDKSGLPSDRFSAERTGGSVSTLTIQRTQQEDSAVYLCASSFQGRGDTQYFGPGTRLTVL.